Sequencing of this T cell receptor beta chain was carried out in a study of shared clonotypes between healthy human individuals. Some clones are missing from TCRdb's copy, which holds only in-frame ones; the method was immunoSEQ multiplex PCR. The sample has about 2.3 million clones, approximately 90% seen once. The CDR3 runs to 14 residues. CDR1 is MDHEN and CDR2 is SYDVKM in the germline V gene. V was shortened by 6 bases and J by 5 bases, with 14 bases between the two germline ends. The V and J genes are TRBV28 and TRBJ1-3, with D unclear. Sequencing input: naive CD4+ T cells from PBMCs. This sample's subset: CD45RA+ positively selected. The sequence came from a man aged 18 to 35 in good health. Some clones in this sample may be carry-over from other donors' samples. CDR3 DNA: TGTGCCAGCAGCTCTCCCAACGTCAGAAACACCATATATTTT. It codes for CASSSPNVRNTIYF.